A single sample is the source of the 26 T cell receptor beta chains below, sequenced in a study of cytomegalovirus exposure and HLA in healthy donors. The PCR had 60 Vbeta and 13 Jbeta primers. Profiling relied on immunoSEQ multiplex PCR, and the TCRdb table lists in-frame clones only, not all of them. The sample yields some 90,000 clones, roughly four fifths seen once. The material sequenced was PBMCs. All receptors come from a human donor in good health.

The CDR3 is CASSLYRTGVEQYF. The CDR3 nucleotides are TGTGCCAGCAGTTTATACCGGACAGGGGTCGAGCAGTACTTC. V and J are TRBV28 and TRBJ2-7; 9 nucleotides match TRBD1. Trimming at V came to 1 base and at J to 6 bases, leaving 4 bases not matched to a gene. The germline gives CDR1 MDHEN, CDR2 SYDVKM. The CDR3 sequence is 14 residues long.

This clone was detected a few times. The chain joins TRBV29-1 to TRBJ1-1, with TRBD1 matching 8 bases. Looked up from germline, CDR1 is SQVTM and CDR2 is ANQGSEA. The CDR3 is made up of 13 amino acids. The junction had 8 bases not matched to a gene; V was cut back by 7 bases and J by 4 bases. In DNA, the CDR3 is TGCAGCGGCGTGACAGGGGCAGTCACTGAAGCTTTCTTT. Translation: CSGVTGAVTEAFF.

V gene TRBV18 combines with J gene TRBJ2-1; TRBD1 aligns across 7 bases. Germline V gene sequence: CDR1 KGHSH, CDR2 LQKENI. The length of the CDR3 is 15 residues. V was pared by 4 bases and J by 3 bases, with 6 bases of the junction left unmatched. The CDR3 loop reads CASSRGQSLYNEQFF. The CDR3 DNA reads TGTGCCAGCTCACGGGGACAGAGCCTCTACAATGAGCAGTTCTTC.

The chain employs TRBV29-1 and TRBJ1-2; D unclear. CDR3 size: 13 residues. Germline V gene data show CDR1 as SQVTM and CDR2 as ANQGSEA. The germline V and J ends were trimmed by 1 base and 3 bases, with 9 bases remaining between them. The CDR3 region has the DNA TGCAGCGTTGAAGGGCAGGCGCACTATGGCTACACCTTC. Residues: CSVEGQAHYGYTF.

The J gene is TRBJ2-7, the V gene TRBV7-3, with unresolved D. Germline V gene sequence: CDR1 SGHTA, CDR2 FQGTGA. The CDR3 extends over 14 amino acids. V was trimmed by 2 bases and J by 6 bases, leaving 14 bases between them. The CDR3 sequence is CASSLGLAPSEQYF. In nucleotides, the CDR3 is TGTGCCAGCAGCTTAGGTTTGGCTCCCAGCGAGCAGTACTTC.

This chain uses TRBV5-1 with TRBJ2-5; a possible D gene is TRBD1 (5 bases). Between the trimmed V and J ends, which lost 2 bases and 5 bases, there was a span of 13 bases. Germline CDR1 SGHRS, CDR2 YFSETQ. This CDR3 has 14 amino acids. The CDR3 region is CASSLRGLWETQYF. The CDR3 nucleotides read TGCGCCAGCAGCTTAAGGGGCCTATGGGAGACCCAGTACTTC. Drawing the rest from reference TRBV5-1 and TRBJ2-5, the complete variable domain is KAGVTQTPRYLIKTRGQQVTLSCSPISGHRSVSWYQQTPGQGLQFLFEYFSETQRNKGNFPGRFSGRQFSNSRSEMNVSTLELGDSALYLCASSLRGLWETQYFGPGTRLLVL.

The table lists this clone with a count of one. The chain joins TRBV5-4 to TRBJ2-5; a possible D gene is TRBD2 (5 bases). The CDR3 is 15 amino acids. Germline CDR1 is SGHNT and CDR2 is YYREEE (reference sequence). Trimming took 6 bases from V and 4 from J, leaving 19 bases between them. The CDR3 DNA reads TGTGCCAGCACCCCGGAGGCCCCTAACTTAGAGACCCAGTACTTC. Translated, it gives CASTPEAPNLETQYF.

The CDR3, as DNA: TGTGCCAGCAGTTCATTCGCCGGTCACGAAGCTTTCTTT. Its translation: CASSSFAGHEAFF. The chain has TRBV28 and TRBJ1-1; the D is unclear. The CDR3 consists of 13 residues. V lost 4 bases and J 8 bases, leaving 14 bases between the germline ends. Germline-derived CDR1 and CDR2 are MDHEN and SYDVKM. Using reference TRBV28 and TRBJ1-1 for the parts outside the CDR3, the full variable domain is DVKVTQSSRYLVKRTGEKVFLECVQDMDHENMFWYRQDPGLGLRLIYFSYDVKMKEKGDIPEGYSVSREKKERFSLILESASTNQTSMYLCASSSFAGHEAFFGQGTRLTVV.

The chain couples TRBV11-2 to TRBJ1-4, with TRBD1 matching 7 bases. Germline CDR1 and CDR2: SGHAT and FQNNGV. The CDR3 is 14 amino acids. J was trimmed by 5 bases and V by 5 bases; bases with no gene match: 5. In DNA, the CDR3 is TGTGCCAGCAGCCGGGGACAGCTGAATGAAAAACTGTTTTTT. Amino acids: CASSRGQLNEKLFF.

Comments on this clone: The CDR3 carries no conserved terminal phenylalanine or tryptophan, so it likely arises from a read error. V is TRBV10-3 and J is TRBJ1-6, with 7 bases that match TRBD1. CDR1 and CDR2 from the germline V gene are ENHRY and SYGVKD. The CDR3 covers 14 residues. With 6 bases clipped from V and 5 bases from J, the junction kept 4 bases outside the gene matches. CDR3 in DNA: TGTGCCATCAGCCTCGACAGGGATAATTCACCCCTCCACTGT. Its protein product is CAISLDRDNSPLHC.

The chain joins TRBV5-1 to TRBJ2-5; TRBD1 matches at 8 bases. The germline gives CDR1 SGHRS, CDR2 YFSETQ. V dropped 1 base and J dropped 3; count of bases not matched to a gene: 5. The CDR3 extends over 15 amino acids. The CDR3 is CASSLPGQGKETQYF. The CDR3, as DNA: TGCGCCAGCAGCTTGCCCGGACAGGGTAAAGAGACCCAGTACTTC.

This clone was detected only a few times. V gene TRBV27 combines with J gene TRBJ2-7; 7 nucleotides match TRBD2. The CDR3 covers 17 residues. The V and J ends lost 3 bases and 3 bases, in that order; junction bases with no gene match: 14. Germline V gene lookup returns CDR1 MNHEY and CDR2 SMNVEV (reference sequence). The CDR3 DNA reads TGTGCCAGCAGTTTCGGACTGGCGGGAGCTCAGGGCTACGAGCAGTACTTC. This encodes CASSFGLAGAQGYEQYF.

V gene TRBV25-1 combines with J gene TRBJ2-5, with D perhaps TRBD2 (5 bases). Trimming stripped 7 bases from V and 5 bases from J, with 17 bases between. The germline V gene has CDR1 MGHDK and CDR2 SYGVNS. This CDR3 is built from 14 residues. The CDR3 sequence: CASTLGSGLETQYF. The DNA of the CDR3 is TGTGCCAGCACGCTGGGGAGCGGTCTTGAGACCCAGTACTTC.

This clone has only a few counts. The genes are TRBV5-1 and TRBJ1-5, with D tentatively TRBD1 (5 bases). The CDR3 has 15 amino acids. Germline CDR1 SGHRS, CDR2 YFSETQ. V lost 0 bases to trimming and J lost 1 base, with 8 bases between them. CDR3 sequence (DNA): TGCGCCAGCAGCTTGGGACAGACCAGCAATCAGCCCCAGCATTTT. Amino acids: CASSLGQTSNQPQHF.

A word on this clone: A read error may produce the germline difference seen at one junction end. The chain combines TRBV7-2 with TRBJ1-1, with unresolved D. The CDR3 contains 17 residues. Germline lookup yields CDR1 SGHTA and CDR2 FQGNSA. Written as DNA, the CDR3 is TGTGCCCGCAGCCCCAGGCGCAGGCAGGTGGGAGAAACTGAAGCTTTCTTT. It yields the protein CARSPRRRQVGETEAFF.

The chain is built from TRBV9 and TRBJ2-7; TRBD1 aligns across 11 bases. The CDR3 spans 17 residues. Germline lookup yields CDR1 SGDLS and CDR2 YYNGEE. The junction had 12 bases not matched to a gene; V was cut back by 3 bases and J by 4 bases. CDR3 nucleotides: TGTGCCAGCAGCGCTACAACTACGGGACAGGGGGAATACGAGCAGTACTTC. It is translated as CASSATTTGQGEYEQYF.

This chain joins TRBV27 and TRBJ2-4; 10 bases are a match to TRBD2. This CDR3 is 14 amino acids long. The trim removed 5 bases at V and 3 bases at J, leaving 1 base unmatched. Germline V gene sequence: CDR1 MNHEY, CDR2 SMNVEV (reference sequence). The CDR3 DNA reads TGTGCCAGCAGTAGGACTAGCGGCAAAAACATTCAGTACTTC. Translating it yields CASSRTSGKNIQYF.

This chain joins TRBV7-9 and TRBJ2-7, with D unresolved. The length of the CDR3 is 13 residues. The germline gives CDR1 SEHNR, CDR2 FQNEAQ (reference sequence). V lost 1 base to trimming and J lost 4 bases, with 8 bases between them. For the CDR3, the DNA is TGTGCCAGCAGCTTAGGGGCTTCATACGAGCAGTACTTC. Translation: CASSLGASYEQYF.

The gene calls are TRBV7-9 and TRBJ2-1; D may be TRBD2 (6 bases). Germline V lookup: CDR1 SEHNR, CDR2 FQNEAQ (reference sequence). This CDR3 comprises 17 residues. V lost 4 bases and J lost 0, with 16 bases in between. CDR3 residues: CASSSRGTSSSYNEQFF. DNA of the CDR3: TGTGCCAGCAGCTCGCGCGGGACTTCTTCCTCCTACAATGAGCAGTTCTTC.

This chain links TRBV6-5 with TRBJ1-1, with D perhaps TRBD1 (5 bases). In germline, CDR1 is MNHEY, CDR2 SVGAGI. The V gene lost 8 bases and the J gene lost 0 bases, with 13 bases spanning the gap. The CDR3 extends over 14 amino acids. The chain's CDR3 is CASGGDQMNTEAFF. CDR3 in DNA: TGTGCCAGCGGAGGGGACCAAATGAACACTGAAGCTTTCTTT.

V is TRBV27 and J is TRBJ2-5; the match to TRBD1 covers 10 bases. The germline CDR1 and CDR2 sequences are MNHEY and SMNVEV (reference sequence). The CDR3 contains 15 residues. V shed 2 bases, J shed 2 bases, and the junction held 2 bases outside the gene matches. The CDR3 loop is CASSLTDRGQETQYF. For the CDR3, the DNA is TGTGCCAGCAGTTTAACGGACAGGGGGCAAGAGACCCAGTACTTC.

The chain is built from TRBV27 and TRBJ1-1; possibly TRBD1 for D (5 bases). CDR1 and CDR2 (germline): MNHEY, SMNVEV (reference sequence). The CDR3 runs to 14 residues. Trimming removed 2 bases from V and 3 bases from J, with 10 bases in between. CDR3 in DNA: TGTGCCAGCAGTTTAGCGGGGGGATACACTGAAGCTTTCTTT. Encoded protein: CASSLAGGYTEAFF.

This chain joins TRBV11-1 and TRBJ2-7, with D possibly TRBD1 on 5 matching bases. The CDR3 runs to 14 residues. The germline V gene encodes CDR1 SGHAT and CDR2 FQDESV (reference sequence). V was pared by 5 bases and J by 3 bases, with 14 bases between. CDR3 region: CASSRNRFNYEQYF. Written as DNA, the CDR3 is TGTGCCAGCAGCCGTAACAGGTTTAACTACGAGCAGTACTTC.

The chain employs TRBV9 and TRBJ2-2; no reliable D call. Germline assignment: CDR1 SGDLS and CDR2 YYNGEE. The CDR3 sequence is 15 residues long. Between the trimmed V and J ends, which lost 0 bases and 4 bases, there was a span of 10 bases. The CDR3 sequence: CASSVDLRGTGELFF. Here the CDR3 DNA reads TGTGCCAGCAGCGTAGATCTCCGAGGCACCGGGGAGCTGTTTTTT.

The chain couples TRBV18 to TRBJ2-2; perhaps TRBD1 as D (6 bases). This CDR3 is 16 amino acids long. V lost 6 bases to trimming and J lost 1 base, with 15 bases between them. Germline V gene lookup returns CDR1 KGHSH and CDR2 LQKENI. CDR3 nucleotide sequence: TGTGCCAGCTCGCTACAGGGAACCCAGAACACCGGGGAGCTGTTTTTT. It specifies CASSLQGTQNTGELFF.

This clone was recorded once. This chain links TRBV4-2 with TRBJ2-2; D is possibly TRBD2 (5 bases). Per germline, CDR1 LGHNA and CDR2 YNFKEQ. Trimming took off 1 base at V and 0 bases at J, with 12 bases between the two ends. The CDR3 is 17 residues long. CDR3 region: CASSQAGSASNTGELFF. The CDR3 nucleotides are TGTGCCAGCAGCCAAGCGGGAAGCGCTTCGAACACCGGGGAGCTGTTTTTT.